Sequencing of this T cell receptor (beta chain) was carried out in a study of CD8+ T cells in alopecia areata. Treatment meaning: oral pan-JAK inhibitor, 5-10 mg twice daily. Investigators isolated RNA and reverse transcribed it into cDNA to act as the sequencing template. Only in-frame clones appear in the TCRdb table, and some are missing; sequencing was by immunoSEQ multiplex PCR. The profile covers roughly 120,000 clones, with roughly 63% appearing a single time and 30% taken by the ten largest. This specimen was CD8+ T cells sorted from blood, taken at week 4, from a patient treated with tofacitinib. This TCR came from a human donor with alopecia areata.

CDR3: CASNPGASTDTQYF. The CDR3 coding sequence is TGTGCCAGCAACCCGGGGGCTAGCACAGATACGCAGTATTTT. The rearrangement links TRBV2 to TRBJ2-3, with D perhaps being TRBD1 or TRBD2 (6 bases each). Germline V gene data show CDR1 as SNHLY and CDR2 as FYNNEI. V lost 7 bases and J 0 bases, leaving 11 bases between the germline ends. The CDR3 contains 14 residues.